This paragraph reports one TCR beta chain. Antigen: not known. Constant-region priming of approximately 500 ng total RNA yielded TCR beta cDNA. Employing slightly modified ARM-PCR, three nested multiplex PCR rounds were run, and these gave rise to the TCR beta libraries. Investigators reported that the first two PCR rounds, at roughly 10 cycles each, used TRBV1-TRBV30 forward primers with a C-beta reverse primer. TCRdb re-called the multiplex PCR reads with MiXCR, one entry per CDR3 protein. Of 250,000 to 350,000 distinct CDR3 sequences in the sample, 45% to 70% were seen once. The researchers obtained blood RNA from unsorted whole blood and also extracted germline DNA. The authors collected four milliliters of peripheral blood before surgery. Germline CDR1 reads SEHNR; CDR2 reads FQNEAQ (reference sequence). V lost 4 bases, J lost 4 bases, and 17 bases stayed unmatched. This CDR3 contains 20 residues.

The sample is drawn from a study of tumor-infiltrating lymphocytes in primary liver carcinoma. Turning to the study itself: Maximum tumor diameters ranged from roughly 4 to 10 cm, stage T1-T3 N0M0. Whole-study findings and limits: Tumor-adjacent and tumor-blood pairs shared less of their repertoires than tumor region pairs shared. Blood fell significantly below tumors in its top-250-clone fraction (p = 0.039).

The TCR sequence derives from a woman in her twenties or thirties with primary liver carcinoma and hepatitis B virus infection. V gene TRBV7-9 combines with J gene TRBJ2-5, with 14 bases matching TRBD2. The sequencing input was peripheral blood. The CDR3 loop is CASSSPSSGTSGREGETQYF. The CDR3 nucleotides read TGTGCCAGCAGCTCACCCTCCTCCGGGACTAGCGGGAGAGAAGGAGAGACCCAGTACTTC.